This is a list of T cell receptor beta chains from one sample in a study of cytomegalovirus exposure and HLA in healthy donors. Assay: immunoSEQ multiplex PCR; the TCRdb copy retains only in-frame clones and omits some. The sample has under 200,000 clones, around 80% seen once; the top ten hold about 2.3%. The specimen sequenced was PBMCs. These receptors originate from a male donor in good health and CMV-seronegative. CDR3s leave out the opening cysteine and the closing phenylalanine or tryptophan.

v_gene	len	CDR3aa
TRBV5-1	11	ASSIRDRNEAF
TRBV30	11	AWSVGAQGAHT
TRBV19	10	ASSVLAGGLF
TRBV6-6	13	ASSYSPGYAGELF
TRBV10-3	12	AISVGQGYNEQF
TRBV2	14	ASSARAGQLNTEAF
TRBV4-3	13	ASSPQGRVGETQY
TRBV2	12	ASSGTSGKNEQF
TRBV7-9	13	ASSRSGLAGETQY
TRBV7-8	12	ASSLGYNRGHAF
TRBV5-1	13	ASSSAAPGDSPLH
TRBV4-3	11	ASSQDRGGRQF
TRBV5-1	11	ASSLALSYEQY
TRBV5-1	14	ASLTGHQLCAYEQY
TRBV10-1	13	ASSEAGGSYNEQF
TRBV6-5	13	ASQTGTANTGELF
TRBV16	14	ASSQSKTGQGYGYT
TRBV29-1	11	SVEGRGPDTQY
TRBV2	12	ASRTSGGASEQF
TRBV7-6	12	ASSLEGGRGGYT
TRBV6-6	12	ASTQTGGVTEAF
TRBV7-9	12	ASSLVSENTEAF
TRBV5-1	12	ASSRRTGDTEAF
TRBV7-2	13	ASSKTRDSFYEQF
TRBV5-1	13	ASSPVLAGVAEAF
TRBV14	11	ASSQESFNEQF
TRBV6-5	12	ASSYSAGGTEAF
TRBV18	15	ASSLNNPGHSNQPQH
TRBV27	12	ASSYTGEAQPQH
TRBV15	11	ATAGQSNQPQH
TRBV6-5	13	ASSKPSTGSDTQY
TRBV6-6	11	ASTKGGPGELF
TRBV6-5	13	ASSPGTPSNQPQH
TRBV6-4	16	ASSVGRTSGSYTDTQY
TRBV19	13	ASSIQGAGTGELF
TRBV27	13	ASSLWGRHTDGYT
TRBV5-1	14	ASSLTTRGSTDTQY
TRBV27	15	ASSLYGGQGTNYGYT
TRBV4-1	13	ASSPGGTRTDTQY
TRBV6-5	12	ASSTRYRVRGYT
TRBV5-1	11	ASSDTVNYGYT
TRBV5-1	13	ASHAAPSSTDTQY
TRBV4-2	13	ASSQETGTNEKLF